Judged by frequency, the clone carrying this T cell receptor beta chain is medium-sized. The antigen is not known. The CDR3 goes on 3 residues after the read ends, and that part is filled in from the germline J gene. Method: immunoSEQ multiplex PCR; TCRdb's copy keeps in-frame clones and lacks some. The specimen's table records tens of thousands of clones. These data are taken from a study of T cells in women clearing cervical HPV infection. Overall study: Control women cleared a single incident HPV16 infection within 12 months. Blood came at first lesion visit for cases, post-clearance for controls. Points from the study as a whole: Each sample's T-cell count was unknown, possibly confounding richness.

J gave up 2 bases and V 4 bases, and 15 bases lay outside the gene matches. Germline CDR1 reads SQVTM; CDR2 reads ANQGSEA. There are 17 residues in the CDR3. The chain joins TRBV29-1 to TRBJ1-2, with 8 bases lining up with TRBD1. This receptor was obtained from a woman aged 18 to 75 with a cervical HPV16 infection that either progressed to CIN3+ or cleared (not recorded which). The sample consisted of blood buffy coat. The sequenced part of the CDR3 DNA is TGCAGCGTTGTTTCAGGGGACAGGAGTGATTTAAACTATGGC. Translation: CSVVSGDRSDLNYG. The entire CDR3 is CSVVSGDRSDLNYGYTF.